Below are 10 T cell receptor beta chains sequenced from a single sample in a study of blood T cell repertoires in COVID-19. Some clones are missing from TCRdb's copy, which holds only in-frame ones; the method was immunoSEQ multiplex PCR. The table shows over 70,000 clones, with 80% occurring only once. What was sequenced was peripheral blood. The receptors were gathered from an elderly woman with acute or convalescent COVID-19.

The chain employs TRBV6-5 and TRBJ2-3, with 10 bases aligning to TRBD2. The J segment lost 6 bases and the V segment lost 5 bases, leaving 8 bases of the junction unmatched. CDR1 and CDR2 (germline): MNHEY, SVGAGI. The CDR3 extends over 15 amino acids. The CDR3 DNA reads TGTGCCAGCAGTCTGGGTAGCGGGGGGTATGATACGCAGTATTTT. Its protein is CASSLGSGGYDTQYF.

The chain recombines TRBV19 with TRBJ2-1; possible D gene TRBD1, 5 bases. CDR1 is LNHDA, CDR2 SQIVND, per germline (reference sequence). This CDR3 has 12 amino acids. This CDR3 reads CAVQGIYNEQFF. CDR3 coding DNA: TGTGCAGTCCAGGGAATCTACAATGAGCAGTTCTTC.

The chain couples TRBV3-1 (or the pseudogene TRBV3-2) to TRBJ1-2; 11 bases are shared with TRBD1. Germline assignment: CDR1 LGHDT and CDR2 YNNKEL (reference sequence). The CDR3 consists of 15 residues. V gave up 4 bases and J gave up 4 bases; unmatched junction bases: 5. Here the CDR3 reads CASSPRDRGIYGYTF. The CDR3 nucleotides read TGTGCCAGCAGCCCCAGGGACAGGGGGATCTATGGCTACACCTTC.

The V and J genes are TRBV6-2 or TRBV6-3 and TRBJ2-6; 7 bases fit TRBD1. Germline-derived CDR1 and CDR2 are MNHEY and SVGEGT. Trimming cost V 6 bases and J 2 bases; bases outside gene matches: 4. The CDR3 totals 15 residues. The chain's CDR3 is CASRYTGAGANVLTF. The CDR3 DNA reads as TGTGCCAGCAGATACACAGGGGCTGGGGCCAACGTCCTGACTTTC.

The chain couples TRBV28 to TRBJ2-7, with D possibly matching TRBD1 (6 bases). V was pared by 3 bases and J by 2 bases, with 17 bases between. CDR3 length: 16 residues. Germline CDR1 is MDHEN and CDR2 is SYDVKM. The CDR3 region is CASSLTSPNRAYEQYF. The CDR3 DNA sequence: TGTGCCAGCAGTTTGACTTCCCCAAACAGGGCCTACGAGCAGTACTTC.

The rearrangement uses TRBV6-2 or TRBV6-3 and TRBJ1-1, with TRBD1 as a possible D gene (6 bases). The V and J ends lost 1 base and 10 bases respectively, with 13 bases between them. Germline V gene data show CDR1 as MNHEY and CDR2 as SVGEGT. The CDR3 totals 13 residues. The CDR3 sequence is CASSYLGGPVAFF. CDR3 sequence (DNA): TGTGCCAGCAGTTACTTGGGGGGGCCCGTAGCTTTCTTT.

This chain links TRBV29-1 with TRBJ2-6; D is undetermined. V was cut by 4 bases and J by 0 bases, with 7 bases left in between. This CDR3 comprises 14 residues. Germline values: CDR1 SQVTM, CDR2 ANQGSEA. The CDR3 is CSVVVSSGANVLTF. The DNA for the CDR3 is TGCAGCGTTGTGGTCAGCTCTGGGGCCAACGTCCTGACTTTC. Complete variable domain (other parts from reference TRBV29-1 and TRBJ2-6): SAVISQKPSRDICQRGTSLTIQCQVDSQVTMMFWYRQQPGQSLTLIATANQGSEATYESGFVIDKFPISRPNLTFSTLTVSNMSPEDSSIYLCSVVVSSGANVLTFGAGSRLTVL.

The CDR3 loop is CASSPAGVSYNEQFF. CDR3 nucleotide sequence: TGCGCCAGCAGCCCCGCAGGGGTTTCCTACAATGAGCAGTTCTTC. This chain links TRBV4-1 with TRBJ2-1; possible D gene TRBD1, 6 bases. CDR1 and CDR2 from the germline V gene are MGHRA and YSYEKL. This CDR3 comprises 15 residues. The V end lost 4 bases, the J end lost 1 base, and 11 bases lay between the germline ends.

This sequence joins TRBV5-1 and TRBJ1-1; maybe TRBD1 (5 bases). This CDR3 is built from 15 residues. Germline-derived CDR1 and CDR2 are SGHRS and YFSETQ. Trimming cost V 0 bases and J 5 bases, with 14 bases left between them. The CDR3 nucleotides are TGCGCCAGCAGCTTGGGGGGACTCGGTGGGACTGAAGCTTTCTTT. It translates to CASSLGGLGGTEAFF.

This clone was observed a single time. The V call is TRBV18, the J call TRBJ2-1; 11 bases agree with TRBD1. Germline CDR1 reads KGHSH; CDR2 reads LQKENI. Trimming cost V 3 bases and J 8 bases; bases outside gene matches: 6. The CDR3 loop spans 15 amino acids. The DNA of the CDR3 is TGTGCCAGCTCACCGGACAGGGGGCGCGTGGATGAGCAGTTCTTC. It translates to CASSPDRGRVDEQFF.